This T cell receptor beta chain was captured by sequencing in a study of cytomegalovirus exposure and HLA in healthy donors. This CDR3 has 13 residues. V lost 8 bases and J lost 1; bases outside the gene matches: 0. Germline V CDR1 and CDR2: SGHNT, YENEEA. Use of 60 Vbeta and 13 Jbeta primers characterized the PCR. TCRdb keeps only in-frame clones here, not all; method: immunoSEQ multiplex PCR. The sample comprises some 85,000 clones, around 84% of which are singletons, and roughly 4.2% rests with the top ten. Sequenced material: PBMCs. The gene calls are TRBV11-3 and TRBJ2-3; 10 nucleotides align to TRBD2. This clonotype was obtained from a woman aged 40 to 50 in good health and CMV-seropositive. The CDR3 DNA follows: TGTGCCAGCGGGACTAGCGGCACAGATACGCAGTATTTT. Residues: CASGTSGTDTQYF.